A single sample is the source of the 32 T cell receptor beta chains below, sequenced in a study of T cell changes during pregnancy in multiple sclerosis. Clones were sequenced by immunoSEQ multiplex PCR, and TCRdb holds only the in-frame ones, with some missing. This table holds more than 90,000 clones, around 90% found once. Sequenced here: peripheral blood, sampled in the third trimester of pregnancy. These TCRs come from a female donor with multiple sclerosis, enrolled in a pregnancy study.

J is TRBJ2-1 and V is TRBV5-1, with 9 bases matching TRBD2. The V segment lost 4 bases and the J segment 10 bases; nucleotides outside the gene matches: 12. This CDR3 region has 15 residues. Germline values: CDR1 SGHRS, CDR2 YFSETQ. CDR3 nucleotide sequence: TGCGCCAGCAGCGAGGGGACTAGCACCCTCCGGGAGCAGTTCTTC. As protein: CASSEGTSTLREQFF.

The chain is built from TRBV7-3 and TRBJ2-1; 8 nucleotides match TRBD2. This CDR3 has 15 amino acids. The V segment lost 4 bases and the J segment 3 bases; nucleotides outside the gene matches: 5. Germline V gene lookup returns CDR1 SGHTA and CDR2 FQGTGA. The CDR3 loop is CASSSTSARYNEQFF. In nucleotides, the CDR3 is TGTGCCAGCAGCTCGACTAGCGCTCGCTACAATGAGCAGTTCTTC.

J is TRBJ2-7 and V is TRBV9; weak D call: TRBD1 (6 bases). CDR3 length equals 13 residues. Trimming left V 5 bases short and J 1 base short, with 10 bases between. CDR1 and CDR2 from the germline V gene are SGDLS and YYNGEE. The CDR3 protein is CASSQTGSYEQYF. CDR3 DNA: TGTGCCAGCAGTCAGACAGGTTCCTACGAGCAGTACTTC. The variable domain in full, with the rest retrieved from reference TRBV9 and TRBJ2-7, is DSGVTQTPKHLITATGQRVTLRCSPRSGDLSVYWYQQSLDQGLQFLIQYYNGEERAKGNILERFSAQQFPDLHSELNLSSLELGDSALYFCASSQTGSYEQYFGPGTRLTVT.

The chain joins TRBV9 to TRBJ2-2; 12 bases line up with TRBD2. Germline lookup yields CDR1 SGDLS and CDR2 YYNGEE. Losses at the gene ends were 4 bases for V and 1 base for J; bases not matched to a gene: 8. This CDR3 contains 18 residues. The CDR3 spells CASSPPPSGRGNTGELFF. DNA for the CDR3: TGTGCCAGCAGCCCTCCCCCTAGCGGGAGGGGGAACACCGGGGAGCTGTTTTTT.

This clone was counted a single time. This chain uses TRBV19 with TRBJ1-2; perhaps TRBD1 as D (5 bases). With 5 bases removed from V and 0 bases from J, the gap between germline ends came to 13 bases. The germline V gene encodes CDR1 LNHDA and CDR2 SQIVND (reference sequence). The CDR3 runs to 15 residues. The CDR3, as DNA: TGTGCCAGTAGTCCTCTCAGGGCCTCTAACTATGGCTACACCTTC. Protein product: CASSPLRASNYGYTF.

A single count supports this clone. CDR3 DNA: TGTGCCAGCAGCGTAGGGGGAAGGGGGAGCTCTGGAAACACCATATATTTT. It translates to CASSVGGRGSSGNTIYF. The chain joins TRBV2 to TRBJ1-3, with D perhaps TRBD1 (6 bases). The CDR3 totals 17 residues. The germline V gene has CDR1 SNHLY and CDR2 FYNNEI. V shed 6 bases and J shed 0 bases, with 18 bases lying between them.

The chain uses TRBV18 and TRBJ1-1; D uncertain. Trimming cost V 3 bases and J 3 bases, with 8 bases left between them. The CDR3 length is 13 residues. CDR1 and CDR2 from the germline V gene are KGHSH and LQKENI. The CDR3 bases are TGTGCCAGCTCACCGGGCCCGGACACTGAAGCTTTCTTT. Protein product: CASSPGPDTEAFF.

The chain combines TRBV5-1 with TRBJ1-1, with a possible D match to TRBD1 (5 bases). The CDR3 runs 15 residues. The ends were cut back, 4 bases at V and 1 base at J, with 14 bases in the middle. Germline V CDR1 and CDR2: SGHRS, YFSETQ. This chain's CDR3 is CASSARSGSNTEAFF. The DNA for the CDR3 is TGCGCCAGCAGCGCTCGATCAGGGTCGAACACTGAAGCTTTCTTT.

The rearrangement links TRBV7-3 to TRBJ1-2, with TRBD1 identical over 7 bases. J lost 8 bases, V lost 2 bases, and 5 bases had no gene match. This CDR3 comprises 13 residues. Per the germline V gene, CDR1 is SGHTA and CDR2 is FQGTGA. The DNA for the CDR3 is TGTGCCAGCAGCTTATACAGGGGCGAAGGCTACACCTTC. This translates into CASSLYRGEGYTF.

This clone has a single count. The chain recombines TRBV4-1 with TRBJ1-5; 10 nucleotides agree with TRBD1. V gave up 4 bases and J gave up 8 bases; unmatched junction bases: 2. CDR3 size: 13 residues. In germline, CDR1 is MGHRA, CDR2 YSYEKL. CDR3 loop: CASSRTGGEPQHF. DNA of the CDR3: TGCGCCAGCAGCCGGACAGGGGGGGAGCCCCAGCATTTT.

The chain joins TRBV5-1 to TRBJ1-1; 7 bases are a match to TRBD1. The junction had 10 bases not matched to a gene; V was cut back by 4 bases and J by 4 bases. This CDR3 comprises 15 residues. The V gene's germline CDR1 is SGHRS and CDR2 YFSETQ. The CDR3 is CASSAQQGLGTEAFF. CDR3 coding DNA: TGCGCCAGCAGCGCCCAACAGGGGCTGGGCACTGAAGCTTTCTTT.

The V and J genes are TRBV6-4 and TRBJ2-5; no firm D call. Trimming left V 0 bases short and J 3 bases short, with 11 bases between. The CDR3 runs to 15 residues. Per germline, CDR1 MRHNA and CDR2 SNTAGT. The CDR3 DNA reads TGTGCCAGCAGTGACTCGACCGTCGGAGAAGAGACCCAGTACTTC. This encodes CASSDSTVGEETQYF.

CDR3 in amino acids: CASSPRQNTEAFF. Written as DNA, the CDR3 is TGTGCCAGCAGCCCCAGACAAAACACTGAAGCTTTCTTT. The chain carries TRBV14 and TRBJ1-1; D gene ambiguous. Germline V gives CDR1 SGHDN, CDR2 FVKESK. V gave up 4 bases and J gave up 2 bases, with 8 bases separating them. The CDR3 has 13 residues. The complete variable domain, with remaining parts taken from reference TRBV14 and TRBJ1-1, reads EAGVTQFPSHSVIEKGQTVTLRCDPISGHDNLYWYRRVMGKEIKFLLHFVKESKQDESGMPNNRFLAERTGGTYSTLKVQPAELEDSGVYFCASSPRQNTEAFFGQGTRLTVV.

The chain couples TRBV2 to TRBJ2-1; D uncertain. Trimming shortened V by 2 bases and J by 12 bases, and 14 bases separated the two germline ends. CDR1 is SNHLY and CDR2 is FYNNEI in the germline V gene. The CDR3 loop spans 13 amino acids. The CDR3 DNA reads TGTGCCAGCAGTGAATTCCAAGATCTCGGGCAGTTCTTC. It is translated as CASSEFQDLGQFF.

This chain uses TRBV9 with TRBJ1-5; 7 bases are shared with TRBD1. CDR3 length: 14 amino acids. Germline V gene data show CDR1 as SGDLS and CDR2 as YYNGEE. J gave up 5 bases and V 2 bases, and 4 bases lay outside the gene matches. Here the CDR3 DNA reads TGTGCCAGCAGCGTTGGGACAGTAGATCAGCCCCAGCATTTT. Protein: CASSVGTVDQPQHF.

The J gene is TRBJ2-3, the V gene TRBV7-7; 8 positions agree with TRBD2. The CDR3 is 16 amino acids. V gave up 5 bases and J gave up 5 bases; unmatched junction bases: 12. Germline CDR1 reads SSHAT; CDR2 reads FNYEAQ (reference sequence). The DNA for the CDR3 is TGTGCCAGCAGCCCATACTTAGGGACTAGTGGAGATACGCAGTATTTT. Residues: CASSPYLGTSGDTQYF.

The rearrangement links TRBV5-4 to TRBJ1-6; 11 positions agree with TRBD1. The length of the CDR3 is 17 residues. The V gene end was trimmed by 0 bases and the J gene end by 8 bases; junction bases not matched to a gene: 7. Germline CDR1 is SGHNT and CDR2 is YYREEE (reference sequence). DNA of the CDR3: TGTGCCAGCAGCTTGGCCGTAGGGACAGGGGGTGATTCACCCCTCCACTTT. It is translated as CASSLAVGTGGDSPLHF.

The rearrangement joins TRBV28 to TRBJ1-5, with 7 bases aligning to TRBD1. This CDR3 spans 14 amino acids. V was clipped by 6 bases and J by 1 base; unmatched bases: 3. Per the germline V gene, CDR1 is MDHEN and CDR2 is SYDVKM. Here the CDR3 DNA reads TGTGCCAGCAGGCAGGGGGGAAGCAATCAGCCCCAGCATTTT. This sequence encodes CASRQGGSNQPQHF.

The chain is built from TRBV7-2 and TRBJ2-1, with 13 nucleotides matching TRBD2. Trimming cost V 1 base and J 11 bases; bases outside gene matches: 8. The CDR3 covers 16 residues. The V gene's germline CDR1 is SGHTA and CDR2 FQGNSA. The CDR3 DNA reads TGTGCCAGCAGCTTAGTCCTACCCGGGACTAGCGGGAAGCAGTTCTTC. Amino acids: CASSLVLPGTSGKQFF.

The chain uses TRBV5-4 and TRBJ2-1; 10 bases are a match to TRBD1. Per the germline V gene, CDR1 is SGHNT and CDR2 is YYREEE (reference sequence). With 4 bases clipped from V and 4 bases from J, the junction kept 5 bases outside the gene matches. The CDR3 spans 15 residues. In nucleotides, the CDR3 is TGTGCCAGCAGCCGACAGGGGGCCAGGTACAATGAGCAGTTCTTC. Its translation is CASSRQGARYNEQFF.

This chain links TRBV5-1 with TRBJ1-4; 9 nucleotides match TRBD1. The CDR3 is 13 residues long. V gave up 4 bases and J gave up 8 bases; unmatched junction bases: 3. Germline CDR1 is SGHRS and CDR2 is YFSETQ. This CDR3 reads CASSPGTGEKLFF. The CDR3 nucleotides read TGCGCCAGCAGCCCAGGGACAGGGGAAAAACTGTTTTTT.

CDR3 amino acids: CATSIGSLGNQPQHF. CDR3 bases: TGTGCCACCAGCATCGGAAGCCTAGGCAATCAGCCCCAGCATTTT. This chain connects TRBV15 to TRBJ1-5; D call uncertain. The V and J ends lost 4 bases and 2 bases respectively, with 12 bases between them. CDR1 LNHNV and CDR2 YYDKDF come from the germline V gene (reference sequence). This CDR3 comprises 15 residues.

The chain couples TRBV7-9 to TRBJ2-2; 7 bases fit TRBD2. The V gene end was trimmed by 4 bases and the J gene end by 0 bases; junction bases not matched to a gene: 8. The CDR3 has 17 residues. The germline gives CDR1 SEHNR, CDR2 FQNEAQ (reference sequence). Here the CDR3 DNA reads TGTGCCAGCAGCTCCGGGGGAGGGGCGTCGAACACCGGGGAGCTGTTTTTT. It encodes CASSSGGGASNTGELFF.

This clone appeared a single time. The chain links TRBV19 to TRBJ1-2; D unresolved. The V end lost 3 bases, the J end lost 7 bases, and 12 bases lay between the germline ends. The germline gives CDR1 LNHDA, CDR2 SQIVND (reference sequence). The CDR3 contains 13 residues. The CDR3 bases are TGTGCCAGTAGTATGGGCACAATCCCTGGCTACACCTTC. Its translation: CASSMGTIPGYTF.

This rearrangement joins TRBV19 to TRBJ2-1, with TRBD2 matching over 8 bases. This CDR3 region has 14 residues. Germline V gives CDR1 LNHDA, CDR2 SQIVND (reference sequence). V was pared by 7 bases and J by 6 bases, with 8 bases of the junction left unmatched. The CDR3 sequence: CASMNQRGSNEQFF. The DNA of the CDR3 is TGTGCCAGTATGAATCAGCGGGGGAGCAATGAGCAGTTCTTC.

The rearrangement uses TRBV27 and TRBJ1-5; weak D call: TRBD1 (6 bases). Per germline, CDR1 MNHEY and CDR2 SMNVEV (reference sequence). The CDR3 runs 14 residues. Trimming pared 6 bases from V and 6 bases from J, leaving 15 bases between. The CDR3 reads CASSQLKGVQPQHF. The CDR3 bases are TGTGCCAGCAGCCAGCTTAAGGGGGTTCAGCCCCAGCATTTT.

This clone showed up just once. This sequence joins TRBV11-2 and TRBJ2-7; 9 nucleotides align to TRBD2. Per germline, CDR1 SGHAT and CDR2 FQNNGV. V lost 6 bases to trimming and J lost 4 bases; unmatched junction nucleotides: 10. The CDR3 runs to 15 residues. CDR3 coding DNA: TGTGCCAGCAGTAGATTAGCGGGAGTTGTTTACGAGCAGTACTTC. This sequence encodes CASSRLAGVVYEQYF.

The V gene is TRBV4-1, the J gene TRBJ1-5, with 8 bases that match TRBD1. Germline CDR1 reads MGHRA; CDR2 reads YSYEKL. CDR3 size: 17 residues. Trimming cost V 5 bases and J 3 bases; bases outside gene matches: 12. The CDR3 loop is CASSALGQGASNQPQHF. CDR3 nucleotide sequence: TGCGCCAGCAGCGCCCTGGGGCAGGGGGCATCCAATCAGCCCCAGCATTTT.

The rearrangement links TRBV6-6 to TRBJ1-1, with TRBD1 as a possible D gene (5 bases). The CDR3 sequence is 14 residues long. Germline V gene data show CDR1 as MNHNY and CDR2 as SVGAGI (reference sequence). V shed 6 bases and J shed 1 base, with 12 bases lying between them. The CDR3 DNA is TGTGCCAGCAGCGCGGGACCGAAGAACACTGAAGCTTTCTTT. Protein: CASSAGPKNTEAFF.

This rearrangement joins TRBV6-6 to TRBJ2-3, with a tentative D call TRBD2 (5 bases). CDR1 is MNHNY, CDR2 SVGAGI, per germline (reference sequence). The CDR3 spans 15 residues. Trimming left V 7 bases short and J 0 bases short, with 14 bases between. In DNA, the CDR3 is TGTGCCAGCATGGGCAGGACTTTTAGCACAGATACGCAGTATTTT. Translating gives CASMGRTFSTDTQYF.

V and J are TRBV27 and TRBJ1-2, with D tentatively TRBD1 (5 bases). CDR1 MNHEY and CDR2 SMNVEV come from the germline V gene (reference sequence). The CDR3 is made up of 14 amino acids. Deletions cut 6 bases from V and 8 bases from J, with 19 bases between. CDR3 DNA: TGTGCCAGCAGGCCGAAACAGGCGGGAAGAGGCTACACCTTC. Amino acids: CASRPKQAGRGYTF.

CDR3 nucleotides: TGTGCCAGCAGCGCGGGACTAGCGAGCACAGATACGCAGTATTTT. Protein sequence: CASSAGLASTDTQYF. The V gene is TRBV5-5, the J gene TRBJ2-3; 10 bases match TRBD2. The germline gives CDR1 SGHKS, CDR2 YYEKEE (reference sequence). This CDR3 is 15 amino acids long. The trim removed 4 bases at V and 0 bases at J, leaving 2 bases unmatched.